The present T cell receptor (beta chain) was sequenced within a study of cytomegalovirus exposure and HLA in healthy donors. Germline assignment: CDR1 SGHVS and CDR2 FNYEAQ. This CDR3 is built from 15 residues. The V and J ends lost 2 bases and 6 bases, in that order; junction bases with no gene match: 7. The primer mix had 60 Vbeta and 13 Jbeta primers. TCRdb's copy holds only in-frame clones and misses some; the assay was immunoSEQ multiplex PCR. The sample contains about 160,000 clones, around 80% of which appear only once. The rearrangement links TRBV7-6 to TRBJ1-1, with TRBD1 matching 9 bases. Sequencing was carried out using PBMCs. The receptor was isolated from a woman between 18 and 29 years old in good health and CMV-seronegative. This chain's CDR3 is CASSLTTGGNAEAFF. CDR3 coding DNA: TGTGCCAGCAGCTTAACGACAGGGGGTAACGCTGAAGCTTTCTTT.